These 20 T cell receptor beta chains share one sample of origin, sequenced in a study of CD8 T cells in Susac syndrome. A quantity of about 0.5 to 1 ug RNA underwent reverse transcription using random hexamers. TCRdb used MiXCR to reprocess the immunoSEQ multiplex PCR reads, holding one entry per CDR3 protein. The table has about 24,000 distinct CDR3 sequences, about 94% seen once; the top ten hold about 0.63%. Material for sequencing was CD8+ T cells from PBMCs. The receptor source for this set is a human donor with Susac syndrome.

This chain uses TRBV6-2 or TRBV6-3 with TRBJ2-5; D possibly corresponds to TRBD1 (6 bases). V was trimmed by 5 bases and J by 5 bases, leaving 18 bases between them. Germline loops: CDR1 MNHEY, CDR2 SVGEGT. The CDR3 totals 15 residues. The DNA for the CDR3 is TGTGCCAGCAGTACCCGGGGACACCCATTCGAGACCCAGTACTTC. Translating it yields CASSTRGHPFETQYF.

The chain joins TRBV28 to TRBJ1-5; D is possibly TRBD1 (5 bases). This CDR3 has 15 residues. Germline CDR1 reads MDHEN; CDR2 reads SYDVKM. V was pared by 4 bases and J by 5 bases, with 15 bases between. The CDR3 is CASSSSGTFDQPQHF. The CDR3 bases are TGTGCCAGCAGTTCTTCCGGGACGTTTGATCAGCCCCAGCATTTT.

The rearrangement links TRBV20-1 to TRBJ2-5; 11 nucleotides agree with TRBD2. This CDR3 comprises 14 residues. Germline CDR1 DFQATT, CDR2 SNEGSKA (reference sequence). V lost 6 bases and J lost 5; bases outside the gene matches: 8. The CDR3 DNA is TGCAGTGCGACCCCTAGCGGGGGGTGGGAGACCCAGTACTTC. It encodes CSATPSGGWETQYF.

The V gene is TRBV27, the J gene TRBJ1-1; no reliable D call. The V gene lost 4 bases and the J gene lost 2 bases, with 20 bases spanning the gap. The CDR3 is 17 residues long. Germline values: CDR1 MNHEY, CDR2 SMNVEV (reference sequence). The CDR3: CASSSQYPLGGNTEAFF. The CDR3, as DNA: TGTGCCAGCAGTTCCCAATATCCCCTAGGTGGTAACACTGAAGCTTTCTTT.

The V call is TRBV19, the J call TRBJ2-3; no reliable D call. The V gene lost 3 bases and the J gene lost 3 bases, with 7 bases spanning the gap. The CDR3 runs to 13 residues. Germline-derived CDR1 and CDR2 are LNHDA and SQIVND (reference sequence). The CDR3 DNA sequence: TGTGCCAGTAGTATCCGTAAAACAGATACGCAGTATTTT. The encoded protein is CASSIRKTDTQYF.

The CDR3 spells CASSRKSSGNTIYF. The CDR3 DNA reads as TGTGCCAGCAGCCGAAAAAGCTCTGGAAACACCATATATTTT. The chain combines TRBV14 with TRBJ1-3; D gene unclear. Between the trimmed V and J ends, which lost 4 bases and 0 bases, there was a span of 7 bases. The germline CDR1 and CDR2 sequences are SGHDN and FVKESK. CDR3 length equals 14 residues.

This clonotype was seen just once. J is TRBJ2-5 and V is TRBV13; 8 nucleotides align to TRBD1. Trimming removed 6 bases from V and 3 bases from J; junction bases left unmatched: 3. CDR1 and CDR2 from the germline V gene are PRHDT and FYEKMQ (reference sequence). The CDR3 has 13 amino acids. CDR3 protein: CASSLDREETQYF. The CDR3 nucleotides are TGTGCCAGCAGTTTGGACAGGGAAGAGACCCAGTACTTC. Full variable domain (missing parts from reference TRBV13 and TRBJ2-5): AAGVIQSPRHLIKEKRETATLKCYPIPRHDTVYWYQQGPGQDPQFLISFYEKMQSDKGSIPDRFSAQQFSDYHSELNMSSLELGDSALYFCASSLDREETQYFGPGTRLLVL.

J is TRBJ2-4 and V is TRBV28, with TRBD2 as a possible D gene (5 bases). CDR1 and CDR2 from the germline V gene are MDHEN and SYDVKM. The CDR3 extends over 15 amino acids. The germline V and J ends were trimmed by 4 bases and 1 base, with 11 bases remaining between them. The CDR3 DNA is TGTGCCAGCAGTTATCACCCGGGGGCCAAAAACATTCAGTACTTC. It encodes CASSYHPGAKNIQYF.

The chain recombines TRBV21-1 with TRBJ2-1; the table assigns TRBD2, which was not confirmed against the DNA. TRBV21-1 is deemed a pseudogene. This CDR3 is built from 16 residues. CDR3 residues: CASSKTTSGWPEEQFF. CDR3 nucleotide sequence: TGTGCCAGCAGCAAAACCACTAGCGGGTGGCCAGAGGAGCAGTTCTTC.

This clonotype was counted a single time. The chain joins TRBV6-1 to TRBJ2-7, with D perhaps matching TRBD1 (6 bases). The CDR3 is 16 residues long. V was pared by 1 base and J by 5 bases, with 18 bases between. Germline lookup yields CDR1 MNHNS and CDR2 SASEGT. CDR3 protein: CASSEVTGTSHDEQYF. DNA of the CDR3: TGTGCCAGCAGTGAAGTCACCGGGACAAGCCACGACGAGCAGTACTTC.

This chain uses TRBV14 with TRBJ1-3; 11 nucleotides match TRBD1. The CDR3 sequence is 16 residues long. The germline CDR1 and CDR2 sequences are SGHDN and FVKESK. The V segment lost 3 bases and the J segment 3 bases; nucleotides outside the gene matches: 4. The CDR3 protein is CASSQLGQGVGNTIYF. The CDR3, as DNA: TGTGCCAGCAGCCAGCTGGGACAGGGGGTTGGAAACACCATATATTTT.

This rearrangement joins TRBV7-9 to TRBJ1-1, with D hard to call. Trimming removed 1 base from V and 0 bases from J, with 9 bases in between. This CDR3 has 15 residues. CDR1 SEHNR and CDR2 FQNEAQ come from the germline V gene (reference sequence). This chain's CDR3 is CASSLVPSMNTEAFF. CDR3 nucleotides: TGTGCCAGCAGCTTAGTCCCCAGCATGAACACTGAAGCTTTCTTT.

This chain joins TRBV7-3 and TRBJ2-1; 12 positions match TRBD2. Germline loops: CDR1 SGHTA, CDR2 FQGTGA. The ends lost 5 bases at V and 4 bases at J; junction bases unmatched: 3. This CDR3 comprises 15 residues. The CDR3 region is CASSPLAGGYNEQFF. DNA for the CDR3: TGTGCCAGCAGCCCACTAGCGGGGGGATACAATGAGCAGTTCTTC.

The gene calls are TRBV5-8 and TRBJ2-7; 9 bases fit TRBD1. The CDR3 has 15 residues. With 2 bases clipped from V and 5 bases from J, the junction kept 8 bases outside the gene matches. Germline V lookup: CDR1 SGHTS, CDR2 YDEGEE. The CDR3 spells CASSFMGQGLNEQYF. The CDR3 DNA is TGTGCCAGCAGCTTTATGGGACAGGGCTTAAACGAGCAGTACTTC.

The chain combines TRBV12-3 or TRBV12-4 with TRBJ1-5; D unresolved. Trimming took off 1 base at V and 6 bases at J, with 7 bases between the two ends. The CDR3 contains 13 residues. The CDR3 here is CASSLDMGQPQHF. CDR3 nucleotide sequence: TGTGCCAGCAGTTTAGATATGGGTCAGCCCCAGCATTTT.

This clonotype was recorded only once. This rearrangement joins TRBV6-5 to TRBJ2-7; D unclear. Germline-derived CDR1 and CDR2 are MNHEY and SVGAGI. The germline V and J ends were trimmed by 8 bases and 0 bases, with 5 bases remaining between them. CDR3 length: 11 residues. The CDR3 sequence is CASSDSYEQYF. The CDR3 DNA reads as TGTGCCAGCTCCGACTCCTACGAGCAGTACTTC.

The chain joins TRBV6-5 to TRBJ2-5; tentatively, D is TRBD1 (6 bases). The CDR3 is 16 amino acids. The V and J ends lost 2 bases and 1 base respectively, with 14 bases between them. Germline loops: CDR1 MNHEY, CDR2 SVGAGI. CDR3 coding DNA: TGTGCCAGCAGTTACCTAGGGGGTACTGGCCAAGAGACCCAGTACTTC. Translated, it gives CASSYLGGTGQETQYF.

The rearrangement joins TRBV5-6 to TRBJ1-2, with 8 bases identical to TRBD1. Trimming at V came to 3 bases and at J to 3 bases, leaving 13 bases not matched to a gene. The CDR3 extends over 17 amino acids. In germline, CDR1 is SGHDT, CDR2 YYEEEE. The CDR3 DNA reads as TGTGCCAGCAGCTCCAGCCTTACAGGGGGTACTTACTATGGCTACACCTTC. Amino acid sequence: CASSSSLTGGTYYGYTF.

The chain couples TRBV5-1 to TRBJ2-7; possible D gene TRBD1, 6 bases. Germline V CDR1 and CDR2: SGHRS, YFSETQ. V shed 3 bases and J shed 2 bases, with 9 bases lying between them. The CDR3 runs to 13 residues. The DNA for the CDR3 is TGCGCCAGCAGCTCCGGACAGCCCTACGAGCAGTACTTC. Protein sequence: CASSSGQPYEQYF.

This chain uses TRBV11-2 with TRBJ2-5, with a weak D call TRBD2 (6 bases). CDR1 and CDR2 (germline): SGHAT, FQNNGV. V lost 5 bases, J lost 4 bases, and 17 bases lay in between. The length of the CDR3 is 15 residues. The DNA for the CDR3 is TGTGCCAGCAGCCCGGGGACTCTCAATATAGAGACCCAGTACTTC. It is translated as CASSPGTLNIETQYF.